This TCR beta chain was captured by sequencing in a study of breast tumors, draining lymph nodes, adjacent tissues. Study-level results: Findings are consistent with lymph node origin and intratumoral expansion of most tumor T cells. Tumor TCR diversity was below lymph nodes but above nontumor tissue. That most tumor T cells come from lymph nodes remained unproven. Compared with basal-like, luminal-like tumors shared significantly more repertoire with nontumor tissue.

By sample share, this clonotype is medium-sized. The antigen is unknown. Each CDR3 protein gets one entry after TCRdb re-called the multiplex PCR reads with MiXCR. The sample yields 11,000 or so distinct CDR3 sequences, approximately 35% seen once. This CDR3 has 13 residues. Germline V gene sequence: CDR1 SEHNR, CDR2 FQNEAQ (reference sequence). V was cut by 6 bases and J by 2 bases, with 10 bases left in between. V is TRBV7-9 and J is TRBJ2-5; D might be TRBD2 (6 bases). The TCR was taken from a female donor with breast cancer. Some clones in this sample may be carry-over from other donors' samples. The specimen was breast tumor tissue. CDR3 sequence (DNA): TGTGCCAGCAGTTCCGGGACTCAAGAGACCCAGTACTTC. This gives the protein CASSSGTQETQYF.